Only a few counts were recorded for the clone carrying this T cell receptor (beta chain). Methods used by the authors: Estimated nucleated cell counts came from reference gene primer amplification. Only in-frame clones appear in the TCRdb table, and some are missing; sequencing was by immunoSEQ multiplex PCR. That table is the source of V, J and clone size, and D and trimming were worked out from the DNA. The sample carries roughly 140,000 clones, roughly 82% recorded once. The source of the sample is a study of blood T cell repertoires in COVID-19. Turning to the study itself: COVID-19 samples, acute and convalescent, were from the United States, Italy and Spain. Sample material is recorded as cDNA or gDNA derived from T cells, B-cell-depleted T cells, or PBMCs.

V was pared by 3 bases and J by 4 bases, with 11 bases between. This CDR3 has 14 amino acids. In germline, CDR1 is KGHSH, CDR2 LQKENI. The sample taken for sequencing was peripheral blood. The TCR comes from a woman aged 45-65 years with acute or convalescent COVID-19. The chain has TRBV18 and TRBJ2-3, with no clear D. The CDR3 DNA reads TGTGCCAGCTCACCGGGCCGAGCCCCAGATACGCAGTATTTT. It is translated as CASSPGRAPDTQYF.